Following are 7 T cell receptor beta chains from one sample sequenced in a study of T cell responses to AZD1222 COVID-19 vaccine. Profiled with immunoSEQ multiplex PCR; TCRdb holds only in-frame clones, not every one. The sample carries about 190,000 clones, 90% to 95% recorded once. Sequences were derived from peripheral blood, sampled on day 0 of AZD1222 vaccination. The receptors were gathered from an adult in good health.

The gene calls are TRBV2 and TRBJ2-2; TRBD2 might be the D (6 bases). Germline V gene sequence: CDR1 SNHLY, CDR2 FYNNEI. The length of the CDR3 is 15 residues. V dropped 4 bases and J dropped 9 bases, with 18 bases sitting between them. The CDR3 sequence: CASSGDSPKSRELFF. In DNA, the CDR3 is TGTGCCAGCAGTGGGGACTCCCCCAAATCGCGGGAGCTGTTTTTT.

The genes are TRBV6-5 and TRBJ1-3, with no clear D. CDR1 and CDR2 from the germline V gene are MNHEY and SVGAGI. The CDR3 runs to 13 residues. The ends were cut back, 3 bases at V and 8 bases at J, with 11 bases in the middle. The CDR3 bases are TGTGCCAGCAGTTATAACCCCTTGGACACCATATATTTT. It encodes CASSYNPLDTIYF.

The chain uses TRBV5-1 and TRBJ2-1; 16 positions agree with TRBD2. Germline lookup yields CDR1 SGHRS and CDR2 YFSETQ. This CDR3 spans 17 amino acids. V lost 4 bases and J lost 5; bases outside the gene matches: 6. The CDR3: CASSKGLAGGVDNEQFF. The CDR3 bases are TGCGCCAGCAGCAAGGGACTAGCGGGAGGGGTTGACAATGAGCAGTTCTTC.

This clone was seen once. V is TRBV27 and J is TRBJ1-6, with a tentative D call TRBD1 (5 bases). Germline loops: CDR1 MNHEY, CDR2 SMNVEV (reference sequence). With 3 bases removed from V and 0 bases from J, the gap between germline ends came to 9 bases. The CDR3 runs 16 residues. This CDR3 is CASSFRQSSYNSPLHF. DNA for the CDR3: TGTGCCAGCAGTTTTCGACAGAGCTCCTATAATTCACCCCTCCACTTT.

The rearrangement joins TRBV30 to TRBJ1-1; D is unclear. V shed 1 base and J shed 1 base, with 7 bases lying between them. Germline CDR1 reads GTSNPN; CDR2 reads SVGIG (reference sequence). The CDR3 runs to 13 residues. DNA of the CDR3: TGTGCCTGGAGTGCAACAGAGAACACTGAAGCTTTCTTT. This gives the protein CAWSATENTEAFF. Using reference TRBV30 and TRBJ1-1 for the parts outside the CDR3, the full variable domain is SQTIHQWPATLVQPVGSPLSLECTVEGTSNPNLYWYRQAAGRGLQLLFYSVGIGQISSEVPQNLSASRPQDRQFILSSKKLLLSDSGFYLCAWSATENTEAFFGQGTRLTVV.

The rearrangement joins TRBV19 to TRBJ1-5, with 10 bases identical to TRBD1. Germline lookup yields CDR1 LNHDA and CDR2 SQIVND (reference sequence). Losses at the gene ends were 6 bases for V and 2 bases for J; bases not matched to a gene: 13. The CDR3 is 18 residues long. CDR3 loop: CASSKPGTGVGGNQPQHF. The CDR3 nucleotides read TGTGCCAGTAGCAAACCCGGGACAGGGGTCGGTGGCAATCAGCCCCAGCATTTT.

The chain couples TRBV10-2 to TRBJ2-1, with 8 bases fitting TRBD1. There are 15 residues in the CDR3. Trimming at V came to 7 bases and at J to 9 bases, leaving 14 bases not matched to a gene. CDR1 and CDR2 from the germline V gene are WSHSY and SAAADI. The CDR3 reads CASTAGQAIGGEQFF. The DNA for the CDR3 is TGCGCCAGCACTGCGGGACAGGCCATAGGGGGTGAGCAGTTCTTC.